This T cell receptor (beta chain) was profiled in a study of cytomegalovirus exposure and HLA in healthy donors. V lost 1 base and J 3 bases, leaving 9 bases between the germline ends. Germline assignment: CDR1 KGHSH and CDR2 LQKENI. CDR3 length: 15 amino acids. Study findings and constraints: Excluded were some V segments that proved indistinguishable, including TRBV6-2 and TRBV6-3. With later analysis, a missense DCLRE1C variant became linked to TCR beta V- and J-gene trimming.

As for this clone: What it binds is unknown.

The PCR had 60 Vbeta and 13 Jbeta primers. TCRdb keeps only in-frame clones here, not all; method: immunoSEQ multiplex PCR. The repertoire holds around 99,000 clones, with around four fifths as singletons. The chain has TRBV18 and TRBJ2-2, with a tentative D call TRBD2 (6 bases). The material sequenced was PBMCs. This clonotype was obtained from a man aged 45-65 years in good health and CMV-seropositive. The CDR3 reads CASSPLAGYTGELFF. The CDR3 nucleotides read TGTGCCAGCTCACCACTCGCGGGATACACCGGGGAGCTGTTTTTT.